The sample holds one count of the clone carrying this TCR beta chain. The source of the sample is a study of blood T cell repertoires in COVID-19. CDR1 MGHDK and CDR2 SYGVNS come from the germline V gene. V lost 2 bases, J lost 0 bases, and 9 bases lay in between. The length of the CDR3 is 15 residues. Profiling relied on immunoSEQ multiplex PCR, and the TCRdb table lists in-frame clones only, not all of them. The repertoire holds about 220,000 clones, with 86% as singletons. The chain employs TRBV25-1 and TRBJ2-3; D not certain. Sequenced material: peripheral blood. The sequence was collected from a man younger than 40 who had recovered from COVID-19. This chain's CDR3 is CASSEDTSSTDTQYF. The CDR3, as DNA: TGTGCCAGCAGTGAAGACACGAGTAGCACAGATACGCAGTATTTT.